What follows are 31 T cell receptor beta chains derived from one specimen sequenced in a study of cytomegalovirus exposure and HLA in healthy donors. PCR used 60 Vbeta primers and 13 Jbeta primers. TCRdb's copy holds only in-frame clones and misses some; the assay was immunoSEQ multiplex PCR. The repertoire consists of about 110,000 clones, with 69% occurring once and the leading ten covering 4.5% to 5.5%. The sequencing input was PBMCs. These receptors were taken from a woman in her 70s in good health and CMV-seropositive.

The chain links TRBV10-3 to TRBJ1-5; the D is unclear. This CDR3 is built from 12 residues. Germline CDR1 is ENHRY and CDR2 is SYGVKD. Trimming pared 3 bases from V and 7 bases from J, leaving 7 bases between. CDR3 region: CAISDPRQPQHF. The CDR3 DNA follows: TGTGCCATCAGTGACCCGCGCCAGCCCCAGCATTTT.

In this sample, this clone turned up a few times. This chain joins TRBV10-3 and TRBJ1-5; 7 positions agree with TRBD1. The germline V gene encodes CDR1 ENHRY and CDR2 SYGVKD. Trimming at V came to 3 bases and at J to 6 bases, leaving 5 bases not matched to a gene. The CDR3 spans 14 residues. The CDR3 nucleotides are TGTGCCATCAGTGACAGGGGGATCGGTCAGCCCCAGCATTTT. This codes for CAISDRGIGQPQHF.

The chain employs TRBV27 and TRBJ1-2, with TRBD1 identical over 7 bases. The CDR3 sequence is 15 residues long. Trimming at V came to 6 bases and at J to 4 bases, leaving 11 bases not matched to a gene. Germline V gene sequence: CDR1 MNHEY, CDR2 SMNVEV (reference sequence). The CDR3 loop reads CASSSIRGASYGYTF. The CDR3 region has the DNA TGTGCCAGCAGCTCCATCAGGGGGGCATCCTATGGCTACACCTTC.

This chain links TRBV7-8 with TRBJ1-2; D gene uncertain. Germline-derived CDR1 and CDR2 are SGHVS and FQNEAQ. The CDR3 runs 14 residues. The V and J ends lost 4 bases and 0 bases respectively, with 9 bases between them. In nucleotides, the CDR3 is TGTGCCAGCAGCTCGTCTACGTCTAACTATGGCTACACCTTC. This translates into CASSSSTSNYGYTF.

CDR3 protein: CASSSPATVEAFF. The CDR3 DNA reads TGTGCCAGCAGCTCCCCCGCGACAGTCGAAGCTTTCTTT. The chain joins TRBV11-2 to TRBJ1-1, with D perhaps TRBD1 (5 bases). The V end lost 4 bases, the J end lost 8 bases, and 14 bases lay between the germline ends. CDR3 length equals 13 residues. The V gene's germline CDR1 is SGHAT and CDR2 FQNNGV.

This clone was observed once. The J gene is TRBJ2-3, the V gene TRBV6-5, with 10 positions matching TRBD2. CDR3 length equals 16 residues. Germline V lookup: CDR1 MNHEY, CDR2 SVGAGI. With 4 bases clipped from V and 2 bases from J, the junction kept 6 bases outside the gene matches. CDR3 nucleotide sequence: TGTGCCAGCAGTTGGACCGGACTAGCGGCCACAGATACGCAGTATTTT. Residues: CASSWTGLAATDTQYF.

The CDR3 region has the DNA TGTGCCAGCAGTGTTACGACTAGCGGGGGGAAAAGCTCCTACGAGCAGTACTTC. Encoded protein: CASSVTTSGGKSSYEQYF. This chain uses TRBV2 with TRBJ2-7; 13 nucleotides agree with TRBD2. Trimming removed 4 bases from V and 0 bases from J; junction bases left unmatched: 9. In germline, CDR1 is SNHLY, CDR2 FYNNEI. This CDR3 contains 18 residues.

The chain carries TRBV7-9 and TRBJ2-7, with a tentative D call TRBD2 (5 bases). Germline CDR1 is SEHNR and CDR2 is FQNEAQ (reference sequence). Trimming pared 5 bases from V and 5 bases from J, leaving 19 bases between. This CDR3 has 15 amino acids. This CDR3 reads CASSPPSRGSNEQYF. The CDR3 nucleotides are TGTGCCAGCAGCCCCCCCTCGAGAGGGTCCAACGAGCAGTACTTC.

This clone showed up just a few times. The V gene is TRBV6-5, the J gene TRBJ2-5; 8 bases align to TRBD2. Per germline, CDR1 MNHEY and CDR2 SVGAGI. The CDR3 is 14 amino acids. V lost 4 bases, J lost 2 bases, and 3 bases stayed unmatched. The CDR3 region has the DNA TGTGCCAGCAGTTTTAGCGGGGCGCAAGAGACCCAGTACTTC. Its protein product is CASSFSGAQETQYF.

This clone was detected once. The V gene is TRBV7-6, the J gene TRBJ2-5, with D perhaps matching TRBD1 (5 bases). Germline CDR1 reads SGHVS; CDR2 reads FNYEAQ. Trimming cost V 5 bases and J 2 bases, with 12 bases left between them. The CDR3 extends over 14 amino acids. CDR3 region: CASSLVGRQETQYF. As DNA, the CDR3 is TGTGCCAGCAGCCTGGTGGGGCGGCAAGAGACCCAGTACTTC.

The rearrangement joins TRBV7-2 to TRBJ1-6, with unresolved D. The CDR3 extends over 15 amino acids. Germline V gives CDR1 SGHTA, CDR2 FQGNSA. The ends were cut back, 1 base at V and 0 bases at J, with 4 bases in the middle. CDR3 protein: CASSLGVSYNSPLHF. CDR3 nucleotides: TGTGCCAGCAGCTTAGGAGTCTCCTATAATTCACCCCTCCACTTT.

The chain combines TRBV5-1 with TRBJ2-7; TRBD2 agrees at 10 bases. V lost 4 bases and J lost 6; bases outside the gene matches: 7. This CDR3 comprises 14 residues. Germline V gene lookup returns CDR1 SGHRS and CDR2 YFSETQ. The CDR3 nucleotides read TGCGCCAGCAGCCCTAGCGGGGGCCCCGTCGAGCAGTACTTC. It yields the protein CASSPSGGPVEQYF. Supplemented by reference TRBV5-1 and TRBJ2-7, the full variable domain reads KAGVTQTPRYLIKTRGQQVTLSCSPISGHRSVSWYQQTPGQGLQFLFEYFSETQRNKGNFPGRFSGRQFSNSRSEMNVSTLELGDSALYLCASSPSGGPVEQYFGPGTRLTVT.

This clone was picked up a small number of times. The rearrangement links TRBV6-6 to TRBJ1-2; 9 positions agree with TRBD1. V lost 7 bases and J lost 4; bases outside the gene matches: 7. CDR3 length: 14 amino acids. From germline, CDR1 is MNHNY and CDR2 SVGAGI (reference sequence). The CDR3: CASNPQGAAYGYTF. The CDR3 coding sequence is TGTGCCAGCAACCCACAGGGGGCAGCCTATGGCTACACCTTC.

The chain recombines TRBV30 with TRBJ2-5, with D uncertain. Deletions cut 2 bases from V and 4 bases from J, with 8 bases between. Germline CDR1 GTSNPN, CDR2 SVGIG (reference sequence). The CDR3 is 12 amino acids. In nucleotides, the CDR3 is TGTGCCTGGAGTATGGTAGCAGAGACCCAGTACTTC. Translated: CAWSMVAETQYF.

Only a few counts were recorded for this clone. This rearrangement joins TRBV5-6 to TRBJ2-3; D is perhaps TRBD2 (7 bases). The CDR3 sequence is 14 residues long. With 4 bases removed from V and 6 bases from J, the gap between germline ends came to 15 bases. The germline V gene encodes CDR1 SGHDT and CDR2 YYEEEE. In DNA, the CDR3 is TGTGCCAGCAGCATCGGGGGGCCAGAGGATACGCAGTATTTT. This codes for CASSIGGPEDTQYF. Full variable domain (rest looked up from reference TRBV5-6 and TRBJ2-3): DAGVTQSPTHLIKTRGQQVTLRCSPKSGHDTVSWYQQALGQGPQFIFQYYEEEERQRGNFPDRFSGHQFPNYSSELNVNALLLGDSALYLCASSIGGPEDTQYFGPGTRLTVL.

The chain uses TRBV5-8 and TRBJ2-2; 8 bases agree with TRBD1. Germline values: CDR1 SGHTS, CDR2 YDEGEE. After removal of 0 bases from V and 0 bases from J, the junction contained 4 bases not matched to a gene. The CDR3 runs to 17 residues. For the CDR3, the DNA is TGTGCCAGCAGCTTGGCCGGACAGGGCCCGAACACCGGGGAGCTGTTTTTT. This sequence encodes CASSLAGQGPNTGELFF.

As for this clone: Additional DNA sequences in this sample encode the identical CDR3. The chain carries TRBV2 and TRBJ2-7; 7 nucleotides match TRBD1. Germline CDR1 and CDR2: SNHLY and FYNNEI. Germline trimming cut 1 base from V and 4 bases from J; bases unmatched to any gene: 10. The CDR3 contains 16 residues. This CDR3 is CASSEVDSEGAYEQYF. In DNA form, the CDR3 reads TGTGCCAGCAGTGAAGTCGATAGCGAGGGGGCATACGAGCAGTACTTC.

V usage is TRBV6-5 and J usage is TRBJ1-2; 11 bases map to TRBD1. This CDR3 comprises 15 residues. With 6 bases clipped from V and 8 bases from J, the junction kept 11 bases outside the gene matches. CDR1 is MNHEY and CDR2 is SVGAGI in the germline V gene. DNA of the CDR3: TGTGCCAGCAGCTACGACGGGACAGGGGGTCGAGGCTACACCTTC. It is translated as CASSYDGTGGRGYTF.

This rearrangement joins TRBV7-2 to TRBJ1-6; 7 bases fit TRBD1. The length of the CDR3 is 14 residues. Germline V gene data show CDR1 as SGHTA and CDR2 as FQGNSA. Unmatched junction bases numbered 1, after V lost 3 bases and J lost 5 bases. The CDR3 DNA reads as TGTGCCAGCAGCTTCACAGGGGATAATTCACCCCTCCACTTT. Its protein product is CASSFTGDNSPLHF.

The rearrangement joins TRBV2 to TRBJ2-5; D remains ambiguous. The V and J ends lost 3 bases and 5 bases respectively, with 13 bases between them. Germline V gives CDR1 SNHLY, CDR2 FYNNEI. The CDR3 covers 14 residues. The CDR3 spells CASSDGSTLETQYF. CDR3 coding DNA: TGTGCCAGCAGTGACGGCTCGACACTCGAGACCCAGTACTTC. The entire variable domain, with the rest obtained from reference TRBV2 and TRBJ2-5, is as follows: EPEVTQTPSHQVTQMGQEVILRCVPISNHLYFYWYRQILGQKVEFLVSFYNNEISEKSEIFDDQFSVERPDGSNFTLKIRSTKLEDSAMYFCASSDGSTLETQYFGPGTRLLVL.

The J gene is TRBJ1-1, the V gene TRBV6-5; D may be TRBD1 (5 bases). From germline, CDR1 is MNHEY and CDR2 SVGAGI. This CDR3 contains 13 residues. Trimming shortened V by 11 bases and J by 0 bases, and 13 bases separated the two germline ends. In DNA form, the CDR3 reads TGTGCCGCCCGGGGGAGAATGAACACTGAAGCTTTCTTT. It translates to CAARGRMNTEAFF.

V is TRBV2 and J is TRBJ1-1; 7 bases fit TRBD1. Germline CDR1 reads SNHLY; CDR2 reads FYNNEI. This CDR3 has 12 amino acids. The V gene end was trimmed by 8 bases and the J gene end by 9 bases; junction bases not matched to a gene: 9. CDR3 amino acids: CASRDRDYKAFF. The CDR3 bases are TGTGCCAGCCGCGACAGGGATTATAAAGCTTTCTTT.

The chain couples TRBV30 to TRBJ1-2, with D perhaps TRBD1 (5 bases). The CDR3 runs to 11 residues. Trimming left V 0 bases short and J 8 bases short, with 7 bases between. CDR1 is GTSNPN and CDR2 is SVGIG in the germline V gene (reference sequence). The DNA of the CDR3 is TGTGCCTGGAGTGTACAGGCCGGCTACACCTTC. Its protein product is CAWSVQAGYTF.

The chain couples TRBV2 to TRBJ1-4; D not certain. Germline-derived CDR1 and CDR2 are SNHLY and FYNNEI. V lost 3 bases and J lost 7, with 15 bases in between. The CDR3 has 15 amino acids. CDR3 sequence: CASSDQATVGEKLFF. CDR3 DNA: TGTGCCAGCAGTGATCAAGCGACGGTTGGTGAAAAACTGTTTTTT.

The rearrangement uses TRBV18 and TRBJ1-1; possible D gene TRBD1, 6 bases. V lost 7 bases and J lost 0, with 12 bases in between. CDR3 length: 14 residues. Germline V gene lookup returns CDR1 KGHSH and CDR2 LQKENI. The CDR3 coding sequence is TGTGCCAGCTTAAGAACAGGGATGAACACTGAAGCTTTCTTT. Residues: CASLRTGMNTEAFF.

This clone is a singleton in its sample. J is TRBJ2-7 and V is TRBV9, with 7 nucleotides matching TRBD2. Per the germline V gene, CDR1 is SGDLS and CDR2 is YYNGEE. V lost 2 bases, J lost 2 bases, and 10 bases stayed unmatched. This CDR3 spans 16 amino acids. The CDR3 spells CASSVGSSGTAYEQYF. CDR3 bases: TGTGCCAGCAGCGTCGGATCTAGCGGCACCGCCTACGAGCAGTACTTC. Together with reference TRBV9 and TRBJ2-7, the CDR3 gives the full variable domain: DSGVTQTPKHLITATGQRVTLRCSPRSGDLSVYWYQQSLDQGLQFLIQYYNGEERAKGNILERFSAQQFPDLHSELNLSSLELGDSALYFCASSVGSSGTAYEQYFGPGTRLTVT.

This chain joins TRBV19 and TRBJ1-2, with TRBD1 matching over 9 bases. From germline, CDR1 is LNHDA and CDR2 SQIVND (reference sequence). The junction had 9 bases not matched to a gene; V was cut back by 5 bases and J by 5 bases. The CDR3 is 15 amino acids. CDR3 DNA sequence: TGTGCCAGTAGTCCCCGGGACAGGGATCCTTATGGCTACACCTTC. It codes for CASSPRDRDPYGYTF.

The V call is TRBV6-5, the J call TRBJ1-3, with D possibly being TRBD1 (6 bases). The V end lost 0 bases, the J end lost 8 bases, and 14 bases lay between the germline ends. This CDR3 comprises 15 residues. Germline CDR1 is MNHEY and CDR2 is SVGAGI. CDR3 sequence reads: CASSYSRGGIDTIYF. For the CDR3, the DNA is TGTGCCAGCAGTTACTCGAGGGGGGGGATTGACACCATATATTTT.

The J gene is TRBJ1-5, the V gene TRBV2; unclear D gene. This CDR3 spans 14 amino acids. Per the germline V gene, CDR1 is SNHLY and CDR2 is FYNNEI. V was cut by 5 bases and J by 11 bases, with 19 bases left in between. The CDR3 sequence is CASSSEGLQEAQHF. The CDR3 DNA reads TGTGCCAGCAGTAGTGAAGGTCTCCAGGAAGCCCAGCATTTT.

This clone was observed a handful of times. This chain links TRBV27 with TRBJ1-5; D may be TRBD1 (5 bases). This CDR3 has 17 amino acids. The germline V gene has CDR1 MNHEY and CDR2 SMNVEV (reference sequence). V dropped 4 bases and J dropped 0 bases, with 16 bases sitting between them. The CDR3 DNA sequence: TGTGCCAGCAGTTCAAATAAGGACGGACATAGCAATCAGCCCCAGCATTTT. Protein product: CASSSNKDGHSNQPQHF.

The chain recombines TRBV2 with TRBJ1-1; D ambiguous. The germline CDR1 and CDR2 sequences are SNHLY and FYNNEI. V was clipped by 8 bases and J by 0 bases, with 16 bases between them. This CDR3 has 15 residues. The CDR3 protein is CASLPETTLNTEAFF. CDR3 bases: TGTGCCAGCCTTCCTGAGACAACCTTGAACACTGAAGCTTTCTTT.